The clone carrying this TCR beta chain has a count of ten or more. No ophthalmopathy progression within 18 months constituted stable Graves' hyperthyroidism. Clinical symptoms, serum thyroxine, TRAb, thyroid ultrasound and orbital computed tomography established diagnosis. The TCR beta CDR3 regions underwent amplification using RNA transcripts as the source. TCR CDR3 underwent first-round RT-PCR with the HTBI primer set. MiXCR, run by TCRdb on the multiplex PCR reads, gives a single entry per CDR3 protein. The sample contains 500,000 to 650,000 distinct CDR3 sequences, around 15% of which appear only once. This sample is part of a study of T cells in Graves' hyperthyroidism and ophthalmopathy. Germline trimming cut 0 bases from V and 12 bases from J; bases unmatched to any gene: 9. The germline V gene has CDR1 MNHEY and CDR2 SVGEGT. The CDR3 has 16 amino acids.

The chain joins TRBV6-2 or TRBV6-3 to TRBJ2-1; 12 nucleotides agree with TRBD2. The sequenced material came from blood. This receptor was taken from a woman in her thirties or forties with Graves' hyperthyroidism. In DNA form, the CDR3 reads TGTGCCAGCAGTTACTCGCTTGGACTAGCGGGAATGCGGCAGTTCTTC. This codes for CASSYSLGLAGMRQFF.